What follows is one T cell receptor (beta chain) and its context. Only a few counts were recorded for this clonotype. It has no known antigen specificity. No qualities accompany the bases; no much larger clone lies one base away. Library method: 5' RACE. Data came from an Illumina HiSeq 2500. The second PCR ran for about 6 to 11 cycles and used a J-beta primer mix along with a sample-barcoded 5' primer. Each TCR beta cDNA molecule received a unique molecular identifier from a template-switch 5' adaptor carrying 12 random nucleotides. Each sample yielded at least 3 million CDR3-containing paired-end reads. First-strand cDNA was synthesized from all RNA with the Mint cDNA synthesis kit, primed by a TRBC-specific oligonucleotide. After uracil-DNA glycosylase treatment, a first 18-cycle PCR used universal primers M1SS and BC2_uni_R on all cDNA. As for the original processing: Each sample was normalized by randomly selecting 1 million high-quality reads, each carrying a distinct molecular identifier. Reads sharing molecular identifiers were discarded rather than binned into consensus sequences. MiTCR, run with a Q25 quality threshold and the strictest error-elimination algorithm, handled CDR3 identification, clonotype clustering and error correction. A nonparametric unseen species model using Euler transformation provided a lower-bound estimate of total TCR beta diversity. The public reads were quality trimmed at Q25 with fastp and then assembled into clones with MiXCR by TCRdb, keeping productive beta chains. One record per CDR3 amino acid sequence lists the most common genes and DNA. The V and J calls shown here were made by TCRdb, not taken from the authors' results. This sample lists about 1.1 million distinct CDR3 sequences; roughly two fifths were detected once. The ten most abundant clones make up over 10% of the sample.

This sample is drawn from a study of blood T cells in healthy people across ages (dated by TCRdb to about 2015). Broadly, across the study: Template switching captured roughly one uniquely barcoded TCR beta cDNA molecule per two T cells in model experiments. The study measured age-related changes in TCR beta repertoire diversity using deep sequencing normalized with unique cDNA molecular identifiers. The donors were divided into four age groups: young (average approximately 17 years), middle-aged (approximately 42), aged (approximately 64) and long-lived (roughly 82). To avoid experimental bias, donors of different ages were randomly spread across the sequencing lanes. For two donors (one aged 18 to 29 and one aged 80 or older), the study analyzed two additional independent replicas of 1 million unique cDNA reads from the same blood draw. Overall study results and their limits: The long-lived group showed more naive CD4+ T cells, fewer expanded clones and increased TCR diversity than the aged group, suggesting age selection. As age increased, observed TCR beta diversity per million T cells dropped in a roughly linear way, and a significant reduction was already evident by age about 40. Estimates of total diversity based on one million sequenced T cells were considered lower bounds and underestimates. Since profiling was done on bulk unsorted PBMCs, naive and antigen-experienced compartments could not be conclusively compared. Observed TCR beta diversity correlated strongly with the percentage of naive T cells measured by flow cytometry. Because the CMV infection status of the donors was unknown, age-related changes in expanded clonotypes may potentially have been confounded.

Systemically healthy Caucasian individuals from Russia, 39 in total and aged 6 to 90 years, were included as donors. Each donor gave approximately 10 milliliters of peripheral blood, collected into EDTA-treated Vacutainer tubes. Ficoll-Paque density-gradient centrifugation was used to isolate PBMCs, with at least 6.5 million obtained per sample. Trizol reagent was used to extract total RNA from the PBMCs, yielding at least 6 micrograms per sample. For every donor, flow cytometry on a PBMC aliquot measured the percentage of naive CD45RAhigh/CD27high T cells. The material sequenced was blood. The receptor was isolated from a man between 18 and 35 years old in good health.

The CDR3 corresponds to CASSSGLDYNNEQFF. The nucleotides are TGTGCCAGCAGTTCAGGCCTAGACTACAACAATGAGCAGTTCTTC. The chain joins TRBV27 to TRBJ2-1; perhaps TRBD2 is the D gene, with 5 bases matching. The CDR3 runs 15 amino acids, cysteine and phenylalanine included. Just CDR3 DNA is preserved here, 45 bases in frame from base 1. In the germline V gene (reference sequence), CDR1 corresponds to MNHEY and CDR2 to SMNVEV. Trimming costs V 4 bases and J 5 bases, and their ends lie 15 bases apart.